The entry below gives a single T cell receptor (beta chain) sequence along with its context. The source of the sample is a study of cytomegalovirus exposure and HLA in healthy donors. PCR was performed using 60 Vbeta and 13 Jbeta primers. Measured with immunoSEQ multiplex PCR; TCRdb has only the in-frame clones, and not every one. The table lists about 100,000 clones, about 79% of them singletons. Germline CDR1 SGHTA, CDR2 FQGNSA. There are 17 residues in the CDR3. V dropped 2 bases and J dropped 1 base, with 14 bases sitting between them. This clonotype was sampled from a female donor in good health and CMV-seropositive. The V gene is TRBV7-2, the J gene TRBJ2-2, with D tentatively TRBD2 (7 bases). The source material was PBMCs. CDR3 loop: CASSLRAGALNTGELFF. CDR3 DNA sequence: TGTGCCAGCAGCTTACGGGCGGGGGCCTTGAACACCGGGGAGCTGTTTTTT.